This T cell receptor (beta chain) was found in a study of blood T cell repertoires in COVID-19. Study summary: Acute-phase and convalescent COVID-19 samples originated in the United States, Italy and Spain. T cells, B-cell-depleted T cells, or PBMCs supplied cDNA or gDNA.

This CDR3 region has 13 residues. Germline loops: CDR1 SGHNT, CDR2 YYREEE (reference sequence). V gave up 4 bases and J gave up 5 bases, with 11 bases separating them. Original processing notes: Estimates of nucleated cell counts were drawn from the amplification of reference gene primers. Sequencing was performed with immunoSEQ multiplex PCR; in TCRdb, only in-frame clones are kept and a portion is missing. That table gives V, J and clone size, and the DNA gave D and trimming. The sample holds 120,000 or so clones; less than 90% are singletons and the top ten take 1.9%. This chain links TRBV5-4 with TRBJ2-3, with D unclear. Sample: peripheral blood. This TCR was sampled from a man aged 65 to 79 with acute or convalescent COVID-19. CDR3 sequence (DNA): TGTGCCAGCAGCCCCCCGGGTGTAGATACGCAGTATTTT. Its protein product is CASSPPGVDTQYF.